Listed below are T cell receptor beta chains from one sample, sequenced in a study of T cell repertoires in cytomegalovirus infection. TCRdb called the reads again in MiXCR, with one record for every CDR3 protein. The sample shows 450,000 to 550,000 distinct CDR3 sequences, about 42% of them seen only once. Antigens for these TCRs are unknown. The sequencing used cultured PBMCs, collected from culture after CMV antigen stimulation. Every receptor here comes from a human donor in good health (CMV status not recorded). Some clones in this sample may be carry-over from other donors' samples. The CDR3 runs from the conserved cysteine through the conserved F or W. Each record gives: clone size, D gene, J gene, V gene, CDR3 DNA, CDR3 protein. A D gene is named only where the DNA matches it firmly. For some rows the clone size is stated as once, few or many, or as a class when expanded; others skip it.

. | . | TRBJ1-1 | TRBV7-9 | TGTGCCAGCAGCTTATTGGCAGGCATGAACACTGAAGCTTTCTTT | CASSLLAGMNTEAFF
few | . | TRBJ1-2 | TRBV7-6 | TGTGCCAGCAGTTCTGCGGGGGACTATGGCTACACCTTC | CASSSAGDYGYTF
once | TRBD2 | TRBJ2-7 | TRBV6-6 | TGTGCCAGCACCGCCTCCCGACTAGCGGGGGGCAGGGAGCAGTACTTC | CASTASRLAGGREQYF
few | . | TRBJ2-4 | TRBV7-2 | TGTGCCAGCAGCCACGGGCAGGTCCTAGCCAAAAACATTCAGTACTTC | CASSHGQVLAKNIQYF
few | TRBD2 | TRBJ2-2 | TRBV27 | TGTGCCAGCAGTTTAGCTACCGGGACTAGCGGGAGGTACGACACCGGGGAGCTGTTTTTT | CASSLATGTSGRYDTGELFF
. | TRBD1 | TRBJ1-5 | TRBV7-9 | TGTGCCAGCAGCTCGACGACAGGGATCCAGCCCCAGCATTTT | CASSSTTGIQPQHF
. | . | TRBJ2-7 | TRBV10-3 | TGTGCCATCAGTGAGTCGGTGGGGCACTACGAGCAGTACTTC | CAISESVGHYEQYF
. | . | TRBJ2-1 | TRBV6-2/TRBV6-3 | TGTGCCAGCAACGAACGGAGGGGGCCTTTGGACAATGAGCAGTTCTTC | CASNERRGPLDNEQFF
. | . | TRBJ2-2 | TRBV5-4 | TGTGCCAGCAGAGGGGAGACGAACACCGGGGAGCTGTTTTTT | CASRGETNTGELFF
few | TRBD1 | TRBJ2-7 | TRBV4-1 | TGCGCCAGCAGCCAAGATCCGGGACAGCCCTACGAGCAGTACTTC | CASSQDPGQPYEQYF
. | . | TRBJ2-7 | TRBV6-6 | TGTGCCAGCAACGGGGGGCCCTACGAGCAGTACTTC | CASNGGPYEQYF
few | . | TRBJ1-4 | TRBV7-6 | TGTGCCAGTACTGCTGGGAATGAAAAACTGTTTTTT | CASTAGNEKLFF
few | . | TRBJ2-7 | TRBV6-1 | TGTGCCAGCAGTGAGGTGGGGGGGCTAGCGGCTCTCGAGCAGTACTTC | CASSEVGGLAALEQYF
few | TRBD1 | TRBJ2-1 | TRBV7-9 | TGTGCCAGCAGCTGGGGGACAGAACGCGCGAATGAGCAGTTCTTC | CASSWGTERANEQFF
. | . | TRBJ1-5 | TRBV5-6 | TGTGCCAGCAGCCTGAAAACAGGACTTCTTAGCAATCAGCCCCAGCATTTT | CASSLKTGLLSNQPQHF
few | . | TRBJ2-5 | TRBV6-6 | TGTGCCAGCAGCCGTCCTCCTCGCGGTGAGGGACAAGAGACCCAGTACTTC | CASSRPPRGEGQETQYF
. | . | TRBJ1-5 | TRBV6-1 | TGTGCCAGCAGTCACTCCCGGGACGGGGATCAGCCCCAGCATTTT | CASSHSRDGDQPQHF
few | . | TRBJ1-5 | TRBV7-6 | TGTGCCAGCAGCTGGACGACGGGGCGTCAGCCCCAGCATTTT | CASSWTTGRQPQHF
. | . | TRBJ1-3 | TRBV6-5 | TGTGCCAGCAGTGTTGACGGCACTGGAAACACCATATATTTT | CASSVDGTGNTIYF
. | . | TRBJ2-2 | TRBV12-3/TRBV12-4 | TGTGCCACTCCAGGGAACACCGGGGAGCTGTTTTTT | CATPGNTGELFF
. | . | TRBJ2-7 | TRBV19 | TGTGCCAGTAGTCGCGAGGCAGGGGTCGAGCAGTACTTC | CASSREAGVEQYF
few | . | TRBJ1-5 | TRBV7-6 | TGTGCCAGCAGCTTACGCGTCGATCAGCCCCAGCATTTT | CASSLRVDQPQHF
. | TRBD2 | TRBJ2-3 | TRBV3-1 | TGTGCCAGCAGCCATGCGGTAGCGGGGATCACAGATACGCAGTATTTT | CASSHAVAGITDTQYF
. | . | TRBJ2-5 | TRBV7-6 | TGTGCCAGCAGCTCGTCTACGAGAGCGAGGGGGGAGACCCAGTACTTC | CASSSSTRARGETQYF
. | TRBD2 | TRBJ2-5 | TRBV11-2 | TGTGCCAGCAGCCTAGCGGGAGGATTGGGGACCCAGTACTTC | CASSLAGGLGTQYF
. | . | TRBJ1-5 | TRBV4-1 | TGCGCCAGCAGCCAAGAAATCGCGCGGCCCCAGCATTTT | CASSQEIARPQHF
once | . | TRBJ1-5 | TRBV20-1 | TGCAGTGCTTCGGGACACGGTCAGCCCCAGCATTTT | CSASGHGQPQHF
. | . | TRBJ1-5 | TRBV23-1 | TGCGCCAGCAGTCAAGGGGGGGATCAGCCCCAGCATTTT | CASSQGGDQPQHF
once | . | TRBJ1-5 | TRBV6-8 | TGTGCCAGCAGCCGATCCCGGGAAGGCAATCAGCCCCAGCATTTT | CASSRSREGNQPQHF
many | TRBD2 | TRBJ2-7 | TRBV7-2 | TGTGCCAGCAGCCCTCCCGGAAGCGGGAGGAATTACGAGCAGTACTTC | CASSPPGSGRNYEQYF
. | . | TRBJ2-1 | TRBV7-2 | TGTGCCTCGGCTAATAGGGGTTCCTACAATGAGCAGTTCTTC | CASANRGSYNEQFF
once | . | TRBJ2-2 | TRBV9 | TGTGCCAGCAGCTTAACGGGAGCGCCAAACACCGGGGAGCTGTTTTTT | CASSLTGAPNTGELFF
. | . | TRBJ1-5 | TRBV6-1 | TGTGCCAGCAGCCGAACGGGGTGGGGGAGTCAGCCCCAGCATTTT | CASSRTGWGSQPQHF
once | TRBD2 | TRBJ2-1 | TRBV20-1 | TGCAGTGCTAGAGATTCGAGGCAACTAGCGGGAGAAAGGAATGAGCAGTTCTTC | CSARDSRQLAGERNEQFF
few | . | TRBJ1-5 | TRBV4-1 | TGCGCCAGCAGCCAATACAGTCACGATGGCCAGCCCCAGCATTTT | CASSQYSHDGQPQHF
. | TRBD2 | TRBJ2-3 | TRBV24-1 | TGTGCCACCAGAGAAACCGGACTAGCTGCAGATACGCAGTATTTT | CATRETGLAADTQYF
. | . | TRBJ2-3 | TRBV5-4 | TGTGCCAGCAGCTTGGAGGGTTGGGCAGGCACAGATACGCAGTATTTT | CASSLEGWAGTDTQYF
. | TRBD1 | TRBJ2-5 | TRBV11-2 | TGTGCCAGCAGCCTCAGACCCGGGACAGGGGGCGAGACCCAGTACTTC | CASSLRPGTGGETQYF
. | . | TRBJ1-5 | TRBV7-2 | TGTGCCAGCAGCTTAGTGAGTACGAACCATCAGCCCCAGCATTTT | CASSLVSTNHQPQHF
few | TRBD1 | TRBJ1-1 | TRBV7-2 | TGTGCCAGCAGCTTTACAGGGGAGGGCACTGAAGCTTTCTTT | CASSFTGEGTEAFF
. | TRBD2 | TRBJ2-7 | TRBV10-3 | TGTGCCACACACCCAGCGGGAGCGACCTACGAGCAGTACTTC | CATHPAGATYEQYF
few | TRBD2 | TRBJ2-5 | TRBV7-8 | TGTGCCAGCAGCCCACTTAGCGGGAGTCAAGAGACCCAGTACTTC | CASSPLSGSQETQYF
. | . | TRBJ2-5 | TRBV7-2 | TGTGCCAGCAGCTTAGAAGGGCGACAGACCCAGTACTTC | CASSLEGRQTQYF
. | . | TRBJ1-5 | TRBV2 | TGTGCCAGCAAGGGCAGCAATAGCAATCAGCCCCAGCATTTT | CASKGSNSNQPQHF
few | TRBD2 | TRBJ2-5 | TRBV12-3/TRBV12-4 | TGTGCCACCGGCCGGGAGGCCCTTGTGGAGACCCAGTACTTC | CATGREALVETQYF
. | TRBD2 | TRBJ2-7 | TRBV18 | TGTGCCAGCTCACCACCGGCTAGCGGTAACGAGCAGTACTTC | CASSPPASGNEQYF
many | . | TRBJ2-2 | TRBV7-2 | TGTGCCAGCAGCTTAACGTACACCGGGGAGCTGTTTTTT | CASSLTYTGELFF
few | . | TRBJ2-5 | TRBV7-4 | TGTGCCAGCAGCTTGTCGGGGCCAGAGACCCAGTACTTC | CASSLSGPETQYF
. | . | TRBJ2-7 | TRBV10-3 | TGTGCCATCAGTGAGTCGTTAGGGGGGAGGACCTACGAGCAGTACTTC | CAISESLGGRTYEQYF
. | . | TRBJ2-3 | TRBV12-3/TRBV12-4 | TGTGCCAGCAGTCGGAACCAAGGAGATACGCAGTATTTT | CASSRNQGDTQYF
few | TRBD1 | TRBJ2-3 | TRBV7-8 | TGTGCCAGCAGCTTCGGGACAGCAGCGAACACAGATACGCAGTATTTT | CASSFGTAANTDTQYF